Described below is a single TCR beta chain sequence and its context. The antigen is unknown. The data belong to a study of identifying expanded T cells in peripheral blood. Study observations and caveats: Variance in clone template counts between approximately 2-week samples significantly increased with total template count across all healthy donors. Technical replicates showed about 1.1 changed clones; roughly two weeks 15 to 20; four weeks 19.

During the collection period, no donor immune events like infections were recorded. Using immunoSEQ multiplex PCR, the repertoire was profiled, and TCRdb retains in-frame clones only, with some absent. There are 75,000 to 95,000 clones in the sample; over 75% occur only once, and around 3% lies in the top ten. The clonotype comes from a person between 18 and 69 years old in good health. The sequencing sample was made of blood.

The CDR3 DNA reads TGTGCCAGTAGCCCACAGGGGGCCCCTGAAGCTTTCTTT. Translated: CASSPQGAPEAFF. The rearrangement uses TRBV19 and TRBJ1-1; 9 bases match TRBD1. Germline assignment: CDR1 LNHDA and CDR2 SQIVND (reference sequence). The V segment lost 6 bases and the J segment 6 bases; nucleotides outside the gene matches: 5. The CDR3 has 13 amino acids.